This TCR beta chain was sequenced during a study of tumor-infiltrating lymphocytes in localized non-small cell lung cancer. The overall study: Some samples were collected after neoadjuvant chemotherapy; smokers, never-smokers and several histologies were included. Overall study results and limits: Tumors had more T cell infiltration than uninvolved lung, per TCRbeta sequencing and CD3 counts. Technical variation could not be separated from intratumor heterogeneity here. IM1 and IM2 tumors showed no difference in T-cell fraction.

Germline V gene sequence: CDR1 SEHNR, CDR2 FQNEAQ (reference sequence). This CDR3 contains 14 residues. Trimming cost V 2 bases and J 6 bases, with 14 bases left between them. Concerning this clone: The antigen is unknown.

Measured with immunoSEQ multiplex PCR; TCRdb has only the in-frame clones, and not every one. The table records roughly 8,400 clones, around three quarters of them present only once. This chain uses TRBV7-9 with TRBJ2-7; D possibly corresponds to TRBD2 (5 bases). The sequence was obtained from a human donor with non-small cell lung cancer. The specimen was lung tumor tissue. CDR3 region: CASSLSGKMGEQYF. CDR3 sequence (DNA): TGTGCCAGCAGCTTATCGGGGAAGATGGGCGAGCAGTACTTC. Based on the CDR3 plus reference TRBV7-9 and TRBJ2-7, the full variable domain is DTGVSQNPRHKITKRGQNVTFRCDPISEHNRLYWYRQTLGQGPEFLTYFQNEAQLEKSRLLSDRFSAERPKGSFSTLEIQRTEQGDSAMYLCASSLSGKMGEQYFGPGTRLTVT.